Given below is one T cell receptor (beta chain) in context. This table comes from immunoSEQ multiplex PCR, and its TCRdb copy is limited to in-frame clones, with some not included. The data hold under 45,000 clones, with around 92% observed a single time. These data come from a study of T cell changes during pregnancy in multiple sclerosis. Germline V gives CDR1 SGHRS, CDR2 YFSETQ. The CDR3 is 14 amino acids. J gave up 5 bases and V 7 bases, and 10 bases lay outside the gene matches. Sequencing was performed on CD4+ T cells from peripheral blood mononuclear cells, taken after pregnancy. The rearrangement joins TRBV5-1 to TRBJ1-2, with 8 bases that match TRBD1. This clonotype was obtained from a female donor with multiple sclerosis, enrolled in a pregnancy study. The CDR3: CASGNRGRPYGYTF. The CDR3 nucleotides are TGCGCCAGCGGGAACAGGGGGAGACCTTATGGCTACACCTTC.